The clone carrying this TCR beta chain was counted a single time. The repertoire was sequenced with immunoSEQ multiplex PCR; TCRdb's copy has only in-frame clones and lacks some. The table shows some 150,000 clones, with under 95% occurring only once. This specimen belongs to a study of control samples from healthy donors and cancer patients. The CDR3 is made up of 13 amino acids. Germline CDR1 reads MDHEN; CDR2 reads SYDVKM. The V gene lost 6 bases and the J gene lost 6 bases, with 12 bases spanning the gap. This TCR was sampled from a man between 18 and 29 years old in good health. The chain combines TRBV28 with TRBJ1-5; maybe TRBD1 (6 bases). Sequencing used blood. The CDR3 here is CASRRDRIQPQHF. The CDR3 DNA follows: TGTGCCAGCAGGCGCGACAGGATTCAGCCCCAGCATTTT.